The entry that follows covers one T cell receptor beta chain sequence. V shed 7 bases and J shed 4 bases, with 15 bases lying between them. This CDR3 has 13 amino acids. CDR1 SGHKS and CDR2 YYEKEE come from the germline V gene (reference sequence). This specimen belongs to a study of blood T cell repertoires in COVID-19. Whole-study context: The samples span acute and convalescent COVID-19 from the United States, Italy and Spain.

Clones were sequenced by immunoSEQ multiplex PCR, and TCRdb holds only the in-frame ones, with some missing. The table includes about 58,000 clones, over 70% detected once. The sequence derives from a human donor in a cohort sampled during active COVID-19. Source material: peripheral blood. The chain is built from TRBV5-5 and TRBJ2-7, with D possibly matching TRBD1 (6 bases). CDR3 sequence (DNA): TGTGCCAGCGGTAACAGGGTGGGTTACGAGCAGTACTTC. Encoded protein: CASGNRVGYEQYF.